This entry describes one TCR beta chain. Its antigen remains unknown. Cultured CD4+ T cell DNA was sequenced using the Oncomine TCR Beta short-read assay. In this case, cultured CD4+ T cells provided the extracted genomic DNA. TCRdb called the PCR reads again in MiXCR, with one record for every CDR3 protein. Of around 13,000 distinct CDR3 sequences listed, roughly 48% are singletons. This specimen comes from a study of vaccination and CD4 T cells after COVID-19. The wider study: Cells were stimulated with overlapping spike peptides from SARS-CoV-2, HCoV-NL63, HCoV-OC43 and HCoV-229E.

As to treatment: approximately nine-day PBMC culture with coronavirus spike peptide pools or control peptides (ViraFEST assay). Expansion of antigen-specific T cells with peptide pools by ViraFEST preceded sequencing of TCRs. The CDR3 contains 11 residues. The V end was cut by 9 bases, the J end by 12 bases, with 15 bases between. CDR1 SNHLY and CDR2 FYNNEI come from the germline V gene. The genes are TRBV2 and TRBJ2-1; a weak D match, TRBD1 (6 bases). The sequencing sample was made of CD4+ T cells from blood, cultured in vitro. The clonotype comes from a human donor who had recovered from COVID-19. The CDR3 nucleotides read TGTGCCAGTTTACAGGGAAGGGGGCAGTTCTTC. Its translation: CASLQGRGQFF.